These 21 T cell receptor beta chains originate from one sample sequenced in a study of Ad26.COV2.S vaccination and SARS-CoV-2 variants. Assay: immunoSEQ multiplex PCR; the TCRdb copy retains only in-frame clones and omits some. The data hold over 110,000 clones, with around 86% observed a single time. The source was peripheral blood, collected after recovery from COVID-19. The source is a human donor who had recovered from COVID-19.

This sequence joins TRBV7-2 and TRBJ2-7, with 12 bases lining up with TRBD1. Germline-derived CDR1 and CDR2 are SGHTA and FQGNSA. The CDR3 sequence is 16 residues long. Trimming cost V 5 bases and J 9 bases; bases outside gene matches: 14. CDR3 DNA: TGTGCCAGCAGCCAAAAGGGGGGACAGGGGGCGCACGGGCAGTACTTC. Encoded protein: CASSQKGGQGAHGQYF.

This CDR3 is CASSPWGVGNQPQHF. In nucleotides, the CDR3 is TGTGCCAGCAGCCCGTGGGGTGTCGGCAATCAGCCCCAGCATTTT. The chain couples TRBV5-6 to TRBJ1-5, with D hard to call. Trimming shortened V by 4 bases and J by 2 bases, and 13 bases separated the two germline ends. This CDR3 spans 15 amino acids. Germline CDR1 is SGHDT and CDR2 is YYEEEE.

The table lists this clone with a few counts. The chain carries TRBV28 and TRBJ1-3; no clear D gene. This CDR3 comprises 15 residues. The V end was cut by 10 bases, the J end by 6 bases, with 22 bases between. Per the germline V gene, CDR1 is MDHEN and CDR2 is SYDVKM. The CDR3 sequence is CATLGLADLANTIYF. CDR3 coding DNA: TGTGCCACCCTGGGTTTGGCAGACCTTGCAAACACCATATATTTT.

V usage is TRBV28 and J usage is TRBJ1-5; TRBD1 matches 7 bases. The CDR3 runs to 12 residues. The germline V gene encodes CDR1 MDHEN and CDR2 SYDVKM. After removal of 11 bases from V and 8 bases from J, the junction contained 9 bases not matched to a gene. CDR3: CAAETGRKPQHF. The CDR3, as DNA: TGTGCCGCAGAGACAGGGAGAAAGCCCCAGCATTTT.

The chain is built from TRBV12-3 or TRBV12-4 and TRBJ2-3, with 7 bases fitting TRBD1. This CDR3 is built from 13 residues. Germline trimming cut 6 bases from V and 2 bases from J; bases unmatched to any gene: 2. Here the CDR3 DNA reads TGTGCCAGCAGCGGACAGGCCACAGATACGCAGTATTTT. As protein: CASSGQATDTQYF.

This clone occurred once. The rearrangement joins TRBV27 to TRBJ2-6, with D unresolved. The CDR3 totals 15 residues. Germline lookup yields CDR1 MNHEY and CDR2 SMNVEV (reference sequence). V lost 0 bases, J lost 0 bases, and 3 bases lay in between. The chain's CDR3 is CASSLSYSGANVLTF. Here the CDR3 DNA reads TGTGCCAGCAGTTTATCATACTCTGGGGCCAACGTCCTGACTTTC.

The chain recombines TRBV5-6 with TRBJ2-5; D is undetermined. This CDR3 is built from 14 residues. Trimming removed 1 base from V and 3 bases from J, with 10 bases in between. Germline lookup yields CDR1 SGHDT and CDR2 YYEEEE. The CDR3 sequence is CASSLSLPEETQYF. The CDR3 bases are TGTGCCAGCAGCTTGTCATTACCAGAAGAGACCCAGTACTTC.

V gene TRBV7-2 combines with J gene TRBJ2-3, with D possibly being TRBD1 or TRBD2 (5 bases each). CDR3 length: 14 residues. V lost 4 bases and J 3 bases, leaving 11 bases between the germline ends. From germline, CDR1 is SGHTA and CDR2 FQGNSA. The CDR3 coding sequence is TGTGCCAGCAGCTCCCTGAGGGGAACAGATACGCAGTATTTT. This gives the protein CASSSLRGTDTQYF.

The rearrangement joins TRBV5-1 to TRBJ1-1; the D is unclear. V lost 0 bases to trimming and J lost 3 bases, with 15 bases between them. Germline lookup yields CDR1 SGHRS and CDR2 YFSETQ. The CDR3 is 16 residues long. The CDR3 DNA is TGCGCCAGCAGCTTGGGAATCGGCAGGAAGGACACTGAAGCTTTCTTT. Translating it yields CASSLGIGRKDTEAFF.

The chain has TRBV5-4 and TRBJ2-1; 8 bases are shared with TRBD1. This CDR3 spans 14 amino acids. Germline lookup yields CDR1 SGHNT and CDR2 YYREEE (reference sequence). V lost 4 bases, J lost 7 bases, and 7 bases stayed unmatched. The CDR3 nucleotides are TGTGCCAGCAGCGATCAGGGGGCGAGGAATGAGCAGTTCTTC. Its protein is CASSDQGARNEQFF. The full variable domain, in which reference TRBV5-4 and TRBJ2-1 provide the parts outside the CDR3, is ETGVTQSPTHLIKTRGQQVTLRCSSQSGHNTVSWYQQALGQGPQFIFQYYREEENGRGNFPPRFSGLQFPNYSSELNVNALELDDSALYLCASSDQGARNEQFFGPGTRLTVL.

This chain joins TRBV20-1 and TRBJ2-1; 9 positions agree with TRBD2. Unmatched junction bases numbered 0, after V lost 3 bases and J lost 6 bases. The CDR3 is 12 amino acids. Germline lookup yields CDR1 DFQATT and CDR2 SNEGSKA (reference sequence). Here the CDR3 reads CSASSGGNEQFF. The DNA of the CDR3 is TGCAGTGCTAGTAGCGGGGGCAATGAGCAGTTCTTC.

This clone was seen a handful of times. In nucleotides, the CDR3 is TGTGCCAGCAGTCGCGGCGGGACAGGGGGCTCCTACGAGCAGTACTTC. Its translation is CASSRGGTGGSYEQYF. The rearrangement joins TRBV25-1 to TRBJ2-7, with 11 bases fitting TRBD1. Germline V gene lookup returns CDR1 MGHDK and CDR2 SYGVNS. The J segment lost 0 bases and the V segment lost 5 bases, leaving 6 bases of the junction unmatched. This CDR3 has 16 amino acids.

This clone has only one observation. The rearrangement links TRBV6-1 to TRBJ1-4; 9 bases align to TRBD1. Germline V gene sequence: CDR1 MNHNS, CDR2 SASEGT. The CDR3 consists of 16 residues. V gave up 2 bases and J gave up 8 bases; unmatched junction bases: 9. Here the CDR3 DNA reads TGTGCCAGCAGTGAATTAAGGGGACAGGGTCACGAAAAACTGTTTTTT. This sequence encodes CASSELRGQGHEKLFF.

The CDR3: CASSSKALRNTIYF. In nucleotides, the CDR3 is TGTGCCAGCAGTTCGAAAGCTCTGAGAAACACCATATATTTT. The gene calls are TRBV6-5 and TRBJ1-3; D unresolved. Trimming stripped 4 bases from V and 5 bases from J, with 12 bases between. This CDR3 comprises 14 residues. CDR1 MNHEY and CDR2 SVGAGI come from the germline V gene.

This clone was recorded a few times. The DNA for the CDR3 is TGTGCCAGCAGTTTCGACAGCCGGGGGGACACTGAAGCTTTCTTT. Its protein is CASSFDSRGDTEAFF. V usage is TRBV6-2 or TRBV6-3 and J usage is TRBJ1-1, with a tentative D call TRBD1 (5 bases). Germline V gene lookup returns CDR1 MNHEY and CDR2 SVGEGT. Trimming removed 4 bases from V and 3 bases from J, with 15 bases in between. The CDR3 extends over 15 amino acids.

DNA for the CDR3: TGTGCCAGCAGGGGACGGAGCTCTGGAAACACCATATATTTT. Translation: CASRGRSSGNTIYF. J is TRBJ1-3 and V is TRBV7-2; possibly TRBD1 for D (5 bases). The germline CDR1 and CDR2 sequences are SGHTA and FQGNSA. The CDR3 length is 14 residues. The V and J ends lost 6 bases and 0 bases respectively, with 9 bases between them. Variable domain in full (rest from reference TRBV7-2 and TRBJ1-3): GAGVSQSPSNKVTEKGKDVELRCDPISGHTALYWYRQSLGQGLEFLIYFQGNSAPDKSGLPSDRFSAERTGGSVSTLTIQRTQQEDSAVYLCASRGRSSGNTIYFGEGSWLTVV.

The chain uses TRBV19 and TRBJ2-7, with 11 bases that match TRBD2. CDR1 is LNHDA and CDR2 is SQIVND in the germline V gene (reference sequence). Losses at the gene ends were 3 bases for V and 2 bases for J; bases not matched to a gene: 6. This CDR3 comprises 16 residues. The CDR3 sequence: CASSMSSGGPTYEQYF. The CDR3 nucleotides read TGTGCCAGTAGTATGTCTAGCGGGGGGCCTACCTACGAGCAGTACTTC.

The V and J genes are TRBV24-1 and TRBJ1-5; D is unresolved. This CDR3 has 13 amino acids. Looked up from germline, CDR1 is KGHDR and CDR2 is SFDVKD. Trimming took 5 bases from V and 2 from J, leaving 6 bases between them. CDR3 protein: CATSVEGNQPQHF. In DNA form, the CDR3 reads TGTGCCACCAGTGTGGAAGGCAATCAGCCCCAGCATTTT.

The rearrangement links TRBV2 to TRBJ2-5; 8 bases are shared with TRBD1. The CDR3 has 14 amino acids. V gave up 6 bases and J gave up 2 bases; unmatched junction bases: 5. Germline lookup yields CDR1 SNHLY and CDR2 FYNNEI. CDR3 amino acids: CASRLGTGQETQYF. DNA of the CDR3: TGTGCCAGCAGACTTGGGACAGGACAAGAGACCCAGTACTTC.

The table lists this clone with a few counts. The chain combines TRBV28 with TRBJ1-6; 7 bases are a match to TRBD1. V was pared by 7 bases and J by 9 bases, with 9 bases of the junction left unmatched. The CDR3 runs to 14 residues. CDR1 and CDR2 (germline): MDHEN, SYDVKM. CDR3 sequence reads: CASISEGAGSPLHF. Here the CDR3 DNA reads TGTGCCAGCATCTCGGAGGGGGCAGGTTCACCCCTCCACTTT.

V is TRBV4-1 and J is TRBJ2-1; D is undetermined. This CDR3 is 13 amino acids long. Germline assignment: CDR1 MGHRA and CDR2 YSYEKL. V shed 1 base and J shed 3 bases, with 4 bases lying between them. The CDR3 loop is CASSQANYNEQFF. The CDR3 coding sequence is TGCGCCAGCAGCCAAGCTAACTACAATGAGCAGTTCTTC.